This T cell receptor beta chain was obtained from a study of blood T cell repertoires in COVID-19. Authors' analysis steps: Reference gene primer amplification in the assay estimated nucleated cell counts. The data were produced by immunoSEQ multiplex PCR, yet TCRdb's version contains in-frame clones alone and is incomplete. V and J calls and clone size are copied from that table; D and trimming were computed from the DNA. In the table there are 150,000 or so clones, around 82% of which are singletons. V was trimmed by 6 bases and J by 2 bases, leaving 15 bases between them. The V gene's germline CDR1 is LGHDT and CDR2 YNNKEL (reference sequence). The CDR3 is 15 amino acids. Participants spanned ages 18 to 89 years and resided in roughly 22 US areas. Donors were grouped by their self-reported clinical history.

The source material was PBMCs or T cells enriched from blood (not recorded which). This chain links TRBV3-1 (or the pseudogene TRBV3-2) with TRBJ2-3; no firm D call. The TCR was taken from a man aged 55-75 years who had recovered from COVID-19. CDR3 residues: CASSYDQVLTDTQYF. As DNA, the CDR3 is TGTGCCAGCAGTTATGACCAGGTGCTCACAGATACGCAGTATTTT.